Following are 18 T cell receptor beta chains from one sample sequenced in a study of blood T cell repertoires in COVID-19. TCRdb keeps only in-frame clones here, not all; method: immunoSEQ multiplex PCR. The sample comprises roughly 380,000 clones, about nine tenths of which are singletons, and roughly 4% rests with the top ten. The sequenced material came from peripheral blood. The receptor source for this set is a woman aged 55-75 years with COVID-19, enrolled during active disease.

In DNA form, the CDR3 reads TGTGCCAGCAGCCAGTGGGGGAGGACTGAAGCTTTCTTT. Translating gives CASSQWGRTEAFF. The gene calls are TRBV5-5 and TRBJ1-1, with D perhaps TRBD1 (5 bases). Germline V lookup: CDR1 SGHKS, CDR2 YYEKEE (reference sequence). The CDR3 extends over 13 amino acids. The V end lost 4 bases, the J end lost 5 bases, and 12 bases lay between the germline ends.

This clone is a singleton in its sample. The V and J genes are TRBV7-6 and TRBJ1-2; D may be TRBD1 (6 bases). V was clipped by 5 bases and J by 3 bases, with 10 bases between them. The CDR3 runs to 13 residues. Germline-derived CDR1 and CDR2 are SGHVS and FNYEAQ. In DNA form, the CDR3 reads TGTGCCAGCAGCCAGACAGGCGACTATGGCTACACCTTC. It codes for CASSQTGDYGYTF. Full variable domain (rest looked up from reference TRBV7-6 and TRBJ1-2): GAGVSQSPRYKVTKRGQDVALRCDPISGHVSLYWYRQALGQGPEFLTYFNYEAQQDKSGLPNDRFSAERPEGSISTLTIQRTEQRDSAMYRCASSQTGDYGYTFGSGTRLTVV.

This clone was observed a single time. This chain uses TRBV10-3 with TRBJ1-1; 8 nucleotides line up with TRBD1. The CDR3 runs 13 residues. The junction had 6 bases not matched to a gene; V was cut back by 6 bases and J by 6 bases. The germline CDR1 and CDR2 sequences are ENHRY and SYGVKD. CDR3: CAIRLTGEAEAFF. CDR3 nucleotides: TGTGCCATCAGACTGACAGGGGAAGCTGAAGCTTTCTTT.

This clone was counted a single time. The genes are TRBV7-2 and TRBJ2-7, with TRBD1 as a possible D gene (5 bases). Germline values: CDR1 SGHTA, CDR2 FQGNSA. This CDR3 spans 15 amino acids. V was shortened by 1 base and J by 3 bases, with 13 bases between the two germline ends. In nucleotides, the CDR3 is TGTGCCAGCAGCTTAGGGGTTAGCAGGGTCTACGAGCAGTACTTC. Translating gives CASSLGVSRVYEQYF.

The V and J genes are TRBV7-9 and TRBJ1-1; D not certain. Trimming removed 1 base at V and 5 bases at J, with 8 bases between. CDR1 and CDR2 from the germline V gene are SEHNR and FQNEAQ (reference sequence). The CDR3 is made up of 13 amino acids. The CDR3 coding sequence is TGTGCCAGCAGCTTAGACGGGGTGACTGAAGCTTTCTTT. It yields the protein CASSLDGVTEAFF.

The V gene is TRBV12-3 or TRBV12-4, the J gene TRBJ1-2, with D possibly matching TRBD1 (6 bases). V was shortened by 3 bases and J by 5 bases, with 7 bases between the two germline ends. The CDR3 length is 12 residues. As DNA, the CDR3 is TGTGCCAGCAGTTTGCAGGGGTATGGCTACACCTTC. It is translated as CASSLQGYGYTF.

As DNA, the CDR3 is TGTGCCAGCAGGGCAAGATCGAACACTGAAGCTTTCTTT. Translation: CASRARSNTEAFF. This chain links TRBV6-5 with TRBJ1-1; D is uncertain. CDR3 size: 13 residues. The ends were cut back, 6 bases at V and 1 base at J, with 9 bases in the middle. The germline V gene has CDR1 MNHEY and CDR2 SVGAGI.

The chain employs TRBV5-4 and TRBJ2-1; the D gene is possibly TRBD1 (6 bases). CDR1 is SGHNT and CDR2 is YYREEE in the germline V gene (reference sequence). This CDR3 has 11 residues. Trimming took 3 bases from V and 9 from J, leaving 7 bases between them. CDR3 protein: CASSSDSEQFF. CDR3 coding DNA: TGTGCCAGCAGCTCGGACAGTGAGCAGTTCTTC.

This chain joins TRBV30 and TRBJ2-1, with D perhaps TRBD1 (5 bases). Between the trimmed V and J ends, which lost 0 bases and 4 bases, there was a span of 13 bases. This CDR3 region has 15 residues. CDR1 and CDR2 from the germline V gene are GTSNPN and SVGIG (reference sequence). CDR3 nucleotides: TGTGCCTGGAGTGTACTGGGGCGGCGGTACAATGAGCAGTTCTTC. It is translated as CAWSVLGRRYNEQFF.

The J gene is TRBJ1-3, the V gene TRBV18; 7 bases line up with TRBD1. The CDR3 is 14 amino acids. The germline CDR1 and CDR2 sequences are KGHSH and LQKENI. After removal of 9 bases from V and 2 bases from J, the junction contained 7 bases not matched to a gene. The CDR3 protein is CASSAQGTGNTIYF. CDR3 coding DNA: TGTGCCAGTTCAGCACAGGGGACTGGAAACACCATATATTTT.

The gene calls are TRBV14 and TRBJ1-2; D might be TRBD1 (5 bases). Germline V gives CDR1 SGHDN, CDR2 FVKESK. CDR3 length equals 14 residues. V lost 1 base and J 11 bases, leaving 17 bases between the germline ends. The CDR3 nucleotides are TGTGCCAGCAGCCAAGCCGGGACTCCGGCCACGTACACCTTC. It codes for CASSQAGTPATYTF.

This chain joins TRBV9 and TRBJ2-7; 9 bases line up with TRBD1. CDR3 length: 14 amino acids. V gave up 4 bases and J gave up 10 bases; unmatched junction bases: 12. Germline V CDR1 and CDR2: SGDLS, YYNGEE. This CDR3 reads CASSPASRDREQYF. In nucleotides, the CDR3 is TGTGCCAGCAGCCCAGCGTCCCGGGACAGGGAACAGTACTTC.

The V and J genes are TRBV16 and TRBJ1-3; 10 bases align to TRBD1. The V segment lost 4 bases and the J segment 0 bases; nucleotides outside the gene matches: 3. The CDR3 loop spans 16 amino acids. Germline loops: CDR1 KGHSY, CDR2 FQNENV. The CDR3 nucleotides are TGTGCCAGCAGCCGGGGACAGGGGAGCTCTGGAAACACCATATATTTT. Amino acids: CASSRGQGSSGNTIYF. The full variable domain, completed using reference TRBV16 and TRBJ1-3, is GEEVAQTPKHLVRGEGQKAKLYCAPIKGHSYVFWYQQVLKNEFKFLISFQNENVFDETGMPKERFSAKCLPNSPCSLEIQATKLEDSAVYFCASSRGQGSSGNTIYFGEGSWLTVV.

J is TRBJ1-2 and V is TRBV7-9, with D possibly being TRBD1 (5 bases). Germline values: CDR1 SEHNR, CDR2 FQNEAQ (reference sequence). There are 14 residues in the CDR3. V lost 1 base to trimming and J lost 4 bases, with 10 bases between them. DNA for the CDR3: TGTGCCAGCAGCTTAGAGGGACTCACCTATGGCTACACCTTC. Protein product: CASSLEGLTYGYTF. The whole variable domain, remainder taken from reference TRBV7-9 and TRBJ1-2, is DTGVSQNPRHKITKRGQNVTFRCDPISEHNRLYWYRQTLGQGPEFLTYFQNEAQLEKSRLLSDRFSAERPKGSFSTLEIQRTEQGDSAMYLCASSLEGLTYGYTFGSGTRLTVV.

On this clone: In the same sample, other DNA sequences code for this CDR3. The chain employs TRBV5-1 and TRBJ1-1; TRBD1 might be the D (6 bases). V lost 4 bases to trimming and J lost 3 bases, with 10 bases between them. CDR3 size: 13 residues. Per germline, CDR1 SGHRS and CDR2 YFSETQ. CDR3 protein: CASSLKGDTEAFF. The CDR3 DNA reads as TGCGCCAGCAGCCTGAAGGGGGACACTGAAGCTTTCTTT.

V is TRBV6-5 and J is TRBJ1-2, with D possibly matching TRBD1 (5 bases). The CDR3 has 13 amino acids. CDR1 and CDR2 (germline): MNHEY, SVGAGI. Trimming removed 6 bases at V and 4 bases at J, with 12 bases between. The CDR3 coding sequence is TGTGCCAGCAGGGGGGGACTTGGCTATGGCTACACCTTC. It is translated as CASRGGLGYGYTF.

The chain joins TRBV5-1 to TRBJ2-2; 12 bases agree with TRBD2. The trim removed 0 bases at V and 7 bases at J, leaving 7 bases unmatched. CDR3 length: 17 residues. Germline V gives CDR1 SGHRS, CDR2 YFSETQ. The CDR3 reads CASSLVPGLAGIGELFF. DNA for the CDR3: TGCGCCAGCAGCTTGGTTCCCGGACTAGCGGGAATCGGGGAGCTGTTTTTT.

The chain employs TRBV7-9 and TRBJ1-1, with 9 bases matching TRBD1. Germline V gives CDR1 SEHNR, CDR2 FQNEAQ (reference sequence). This CDR3 has 13 amino acids. J was trimmed by 5 bases and V by 5 bases; bases with no gene match: 3. The DNA of the CDR3 is TGTGCCAGCAGCCTACAGGGGGCGACTGAAGCTTTCTTT. Amino acids: CASSLQGATEAFF.